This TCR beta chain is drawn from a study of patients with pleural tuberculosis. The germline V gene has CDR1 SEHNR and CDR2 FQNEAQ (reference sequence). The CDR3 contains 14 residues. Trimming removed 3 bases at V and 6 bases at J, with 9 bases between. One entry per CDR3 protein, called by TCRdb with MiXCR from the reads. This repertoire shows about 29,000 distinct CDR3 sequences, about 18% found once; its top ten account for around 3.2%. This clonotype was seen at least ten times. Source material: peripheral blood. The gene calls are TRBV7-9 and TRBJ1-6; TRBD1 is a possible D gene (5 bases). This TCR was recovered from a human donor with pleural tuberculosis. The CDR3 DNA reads TGTGCCAGCAGCTTGACGGGACGTAATTCACCCCTCCACTTT. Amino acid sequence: CASSLTGRNSPLHF. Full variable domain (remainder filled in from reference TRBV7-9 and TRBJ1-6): DTGVSQNPRHKITKRGQNVTFRCDPISEHNRLYWYRQTLGQGPEFLTYFQNEAQLEKSRLLSDRFSAERPKGSFSTLEIQRTEQGDSAMYLCASSLTGRNSPLHFGNGTRLTVT.